This passage covers 19 T cell receptor beta chains from one sample sequenced in a study of blood T cell repertoires in COVID-19. Sequencing used immunoSEQ multiplex PCR; TCRdb keeps in-frame clones, though not all of them. The data show some 91,000 clones, about 80% seen once. The material sequenced was peripheral blood. These TCRs come from a man between 65 and 85 years old with acute or convalescent COVID-19.

The CDR3 reads CASIRTSGNEQFF. The CDR3, as DNA: TGTGCCAGCATCCGGACTAGCGGGAATGAGCAGTTCTTC. The chain carries TRBV2 and TRBJ2-1; 11 bases fit TRBD2. Germline CDR1 reads SNHLY; CDR2 reads FYNNEI. The CDR3 has 13 residues. V lost 7 bases, J lost 7 bases, and 3 bases stayed unmatched.

This clone was counted only a few times. DNA of the CDR3: TGTGCCAGCAGCTTGAGGGGCAGTCTCAATGAAAAACTGTTTTTT. Translation: CASSLRGSLNEKLFF. The genes are TRBV5-8 and TRBJ1-4; the D gene is possibly TRBD1 (5 bases). The germline CDR1 and CDR2 sequences are SGHTS and YDEGEE. V gave up 1 base and J gave up 5 bases, with 12 bases separating them. There are 15 residues in the CDR3. The whole variable domain, remainder taken from reference TRBV5-8 and TRBJ1-4, is EAGVTQSPTHLIKTRGQQATLRCSPISGHTSVYWYQQALGLGLQFLLWYDEGEERNRGNFPPRFSGRQFPNYSSELNVNALELEDSALYLCASSLRGSLNEKLFFGSGTQLSVL.

The CDR3: CASSSDRGTNTGELFF. The CDR3 DNA reads as TGCGCCAGCAGCAGCGACAGGGGAACGAACACCGGGGAGCTGTTTTTT. This chain uses TRBV5-1 with TRBJ2-2, with 8 bases matching TRBD1. Unmatched junction bases numbered 5, after V lost 4 bases and J lost 0 bases. Germline V lookup: CDR1 SGHRS, CDR2 YFSETQ. The CDR3 length is 16 residues.

The chain recombines TRBV4-1 with TRBJ2-1; 8 bases line up with TRBD2. Per germline, CDR1 MGHRA and CDR2 YSYEKL. This CDR3 spans 17 amino acids. The V and J ends lost 1 base and 10 bases, in that order; junction bases with no gene match: 15. The CDR3 region is CASSQVNMGLDVLEQFF. Written as DNA, the CDR3 is TGCGCCAGCAGCCAAGTGAACATGGGACTAGATGTGCTGGAGCAGTTCTTC.

This clone was seen only a few times. The V and J genes are TRBV19 and TRBJ1-4; D is possibly TRBD1 (6 bases). CDR3 length: 16 residues. V was pared by 3 bases and J by 12 bases, with 23 bases between. In germline, CDR1 is LNHDA, CDR2 SQIVND (reference sequence). The CDR3 sequence is CASSMLRTVLKGELFF. In nucleotides, the CDR3 is TGTGCCAGTAGTATGTTGCGGACAGTCCTAAAGGGGGAACTGTTTTTT.

V is TRBV5-1 and J is TRBJ1-3; D is possibly TRBD1 (5 bases). The V end was cut by 4 bases, the J end by 3 bases, with 11 bases between. This CDR3 comprises 14 residues. The V gene's germline CDR1 is SGHRS and CDR2 YFSETQ. The CDR3 coding sequence is TGCGCCAGCAGCCTTGACGACAGTGGAAACACCATATATTTT. It is translated as CASSLDDSGNTIYF.

The chain recombines TRBV19 with TRBJ1-1; possible D gene TRBD1, 5 bases. This CDR3 region has 16 residues. V lost 2 bases and J lost 0, with 13 bases in between. Looked up from germline, CDR1 is LNHDA and CDR2 is SQIVND (reference sequence). The CDR3, as DNA: TGTGCCAGTAGTATACCAGGGTCTTACATGAACACTGAAGCTTTCTTT. Translated, it gives CASSIPGSYMNTEAFF.

The chain links TRBV28 to TRBJ2-3; 8 positions match TRBD1. The CDR3 has 15 amino acids. CDR1 is MDHEN and CDR2 is SYDVKM in the germline V gene. J gave up 1 base and V 10 bases, and 10 bases lay outside the gene matches. The CDR3: CATLRGQAGTDTQYF. CDR3 DNA: TGTGCCACCTTACGGGGACAGGCAGGCACAGATACGCAGTATTTT.

This clone was detected only once. V usage is TRBV19 and J usage is TRBJ1-1, with 10 positions matching TRBD1. V shed 5 bases and J 4 bases; nucleotides not matched to a gene: 25. This CDR3 contains 21 residues. The V gene's germline CDR1 is LNHDA and CDR2 SQIVND (reference sequence). For the CDR3, the DNA is TGTGCCAGTAGTCTACCCAACCCACCGGGACAGGGGATAATTGGGGCCACTGAAGCTTTCTTT. Its protein product is CASSLPNPPGQGIIGATEAFF.

V and J are TRBV19 and TRBJ2-7; 7 positions match TRBD1. The CDR3 consists of 13 residues. Germline loops: CDR1 LNHDA, CDR2 SQIVND (reference sequence). The V gene end was trimmed by 9 bases and the J gene end by 6 bases; junction bases not matched to a gene: 11. DNA for the CDR3: TGTGCCAGCCTCGGACAGGCTCTTAGCGAGCAGTACGTC. Translation: CASLGQALSEQYV.

V gene TRBV5-6 combines with J gene TRBJ1-2; D gene ambiguous. Looked up from germline, CDR1 is SGHDT and CDR2 is YYEEEE. This CDR3 has 14 residues. Trimming pared 0 bases from V and 3 bases from J, leaving 9 bases between. The CDR3 sequence is CASSLDSNYYGYTF. The CDR3 bases are TGTGCCAGCAGCTTGGATTCGAACTACTATGGCTACACCTTC.

This rearrangement joins TRBV6-5 to TRBJ1-5; a possible D gene is TRBD1 (6 bases). CDR3 length: 14 amino acids. V dropped 5 bases and J dropped 5 bases, with 13 bases sitting between them. The germline gives CDR1 MNHEY, CDR2 SVGAGI. The CDR3 spells CASSTGIEDQPQHF. The CDR3 DNA is TGTGCCAGCAGTACAGGGATTGAGGATCAGCCCCAGCATTTT.

The chain employs TRBV19 and TRBJ2-1; 9 bases fit TRBD1. The J segment lost 2 bases and the V segment lost 3 bases, leaving 5 bases of the junction unmatched. This CDR3 has 16 amino acids. From germline, CDR1 is LNHDA and CDR2 SQIVND (reference sequence). CDR3 DNA sequence: TGTGCCAGTAGTATGGGGACAGGGATACCCTACAATGAGCAGTTCTTC. This gives the protein CASSMGTGIPYNEQFF.

V usage is TRBV7-3 and J usage is TRBJ2-5; 11 nucleotides agree with TRBD2. V shed 1 base, J shed 0 bases, and the junction held 10 bases outside the gene matches. The CDR3 length is 19 residues. Germline V gene lookup returns CDR1 SGHTA and CDR2 FQGTGA. The CDR3 coding sequence is TGTGCCAGCAGCTTAAATCCAGGGGGGACTAGCGGTCACCAAGAGACCCAGTACTTC. Protein: CASSLNPGGTSGHQETQYF.

The chain uses TRBV27 and TRBJ1-1; possible D gene TRBD1, 5 bases. The CDR3 contains 15 residues. Germline V lookup: CDR1 MNHEY, CDR2 SMNVEV (reference sequence). Deletions cut 5 bases from V and 3 bases from J, with 16 bases between. The DNA of the CDR3 is TGTGCCAGCAGTCCGCAGACAGCGAGCGACACTGAAGCTTTCTTT. It is translated as CASSPQTASDTEAFF.

The chain combines TRBV6-5 with TRBJ1-2, with 7 bases that match TRBD1. With V trimmed by 2 bases and J by 1 base, 4 bases remained unmatched. CDR1 and CDR2 (germline): MNHEY, SVGAGI. The CDR3 spans 15 residues. The CDR3 is CASSYTGTVNYGYTF. Written as DNA, the CDR3 is TGTGCCAGCAGTTACACCGGGACAGTTAACTATGGCTACACCTTC.

The rearrangement uses TRBV5-4 and TRBJ2-7; 10 positions agree with TRBD1. CDR3 length equals 13 residues. V lost 4 bases and J lost 3; bases outside the gene matches: 1. Germline loops: CDR1 SGHNT, CDR2 YYREEE (reference sequence). CDR3 sequence (DNA): TGTGCCAGCAGCCGGGACAGGGGCTACGAGCAGTACGTC. Protein sequence: CASSRDRGYEQYV.

V is TRBV2 and J is TRBJ2-3, with D possibly TRBD2 on 5 matching bases. Trimming removed 4 bases from V and 6 bases from J, with 17 bases in between. The CDR3 has 15 amino acids. Germline CDR1 reads SNHLY; CDR2 reads FYNNEI. The CDR3 spells CASSGTTSAADTQYF. The CDR3 DNA reads as TGTGCCAGCAGTGGGACCACCTCAGCGGCTGATACGCAGTATTTT.

J is TRBJ2-2 and V is TRBV7-3; D not certain. Germline CDR1 and CDR2: SGHTA and FQGTGA. This CDR3 has 13 amino acids. V shed 4 bases and J shed 6 bases, with 9 bases lying between them. In nucleotides, the CDR3 is TGTGCCAGCAGCTCAGTTGCAGCCGGGGAGCTGTTTTTT. This translates into CASSSVAAGELFF.